This TCR beta chain is drawn from a study of blood T cell repertoires in COVID-19. V gave up 4 bases and J gave up 4 bases, with 8 bases separating them. Germline V lookup: CDR1 DFQATT, CDR2 SNEGSKA (reference sequence). The CDR3 extends over 12 amino acids. TCRdb's table, derived via immunoSEQ multiplex PCR, lists solely in-frame clones and lacks some. The profile shows about 280,000 clones, approximately 90% of them singletons. The chain links TRBV20-1 to TRBJ2-1; no clear D. Sequencing input: PBMCs or T cells enriched from blood (not recorded which). The clonotype comes from a woman aged 25 to 39 with acute COVID-19. In DNA form, the CDR3 reads TGCAGTGCTATTGACAAATACAATGAGCAGTTCTTC. Translated, it gives CSAIDKYNEQFF.